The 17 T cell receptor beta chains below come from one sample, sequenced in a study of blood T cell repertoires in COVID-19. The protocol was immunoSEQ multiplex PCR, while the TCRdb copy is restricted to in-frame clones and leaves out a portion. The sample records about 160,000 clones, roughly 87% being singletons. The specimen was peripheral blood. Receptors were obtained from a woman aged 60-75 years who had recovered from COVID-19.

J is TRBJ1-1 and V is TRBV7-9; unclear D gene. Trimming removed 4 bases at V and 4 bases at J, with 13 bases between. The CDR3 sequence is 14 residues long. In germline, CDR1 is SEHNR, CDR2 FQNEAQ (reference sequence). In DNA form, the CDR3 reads TGTGCCAGCAGCTCCTCCAGGTTCCGCACTGAAGCTTTCTTT. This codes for CASSSSRFRTEAFF.

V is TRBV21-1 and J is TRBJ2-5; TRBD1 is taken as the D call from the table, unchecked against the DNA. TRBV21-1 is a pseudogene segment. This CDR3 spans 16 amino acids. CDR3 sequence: CASSKRGIGQGETQYF. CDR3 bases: TGTGCCAGCAGCAAAAGGGGGATTGGACAGGGAGAGACCCAGTACTTC.

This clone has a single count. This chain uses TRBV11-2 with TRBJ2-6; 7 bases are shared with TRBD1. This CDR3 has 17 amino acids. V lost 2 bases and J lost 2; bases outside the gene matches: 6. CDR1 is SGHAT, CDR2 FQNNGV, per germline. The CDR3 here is CASSLSYRGAGANVLTF. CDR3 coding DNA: TGTGCCAGCAGCTTATCGTACAGGGGAGCTGGGGCCAACGTCCTGACTTTC.

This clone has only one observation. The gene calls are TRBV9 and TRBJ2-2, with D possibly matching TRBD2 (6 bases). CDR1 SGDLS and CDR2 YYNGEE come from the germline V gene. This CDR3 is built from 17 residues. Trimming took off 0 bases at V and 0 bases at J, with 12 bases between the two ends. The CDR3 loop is CASSVGGRSSNTGELFF. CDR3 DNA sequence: TGTGCCAGCAGCGTAGGGGGGAGGAGCTCGAACACCGGGGAGCTGTTTTTT.

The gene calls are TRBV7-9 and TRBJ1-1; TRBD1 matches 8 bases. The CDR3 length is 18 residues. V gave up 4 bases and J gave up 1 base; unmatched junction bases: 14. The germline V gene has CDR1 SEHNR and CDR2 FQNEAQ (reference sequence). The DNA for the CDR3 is TGTGCCAGCAGCTACCAGCTAGCAGGACAGGGAGGGAACACTGAAGCTTTCTTT. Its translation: CASSYQLAGQGGNTEAFF. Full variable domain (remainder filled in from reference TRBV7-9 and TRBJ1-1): DTGVSQNPRHKITKRGQNVTFRCDPISEHNRLYWYRQTLGQGPEFLTYFQNEAQLEKSRLLSDRFSAERPKGSFSTLEIQRTEQGDSAMYLCASSYQLAGQGGNTEAFFGQGTRLTVV.

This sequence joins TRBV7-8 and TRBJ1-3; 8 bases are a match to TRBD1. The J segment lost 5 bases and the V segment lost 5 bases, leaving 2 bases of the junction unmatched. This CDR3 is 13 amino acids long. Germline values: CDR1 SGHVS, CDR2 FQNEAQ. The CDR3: CASSRDRRNTIYF. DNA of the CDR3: TGTGCCAGCAGCCGGGACAGGAGAAACACCATATATTTT.

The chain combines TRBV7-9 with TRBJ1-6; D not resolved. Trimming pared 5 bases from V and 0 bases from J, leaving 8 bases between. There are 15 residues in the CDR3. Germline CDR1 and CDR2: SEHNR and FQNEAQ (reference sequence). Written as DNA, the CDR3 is TGTGCCAGCAGCGTTAGAAGCTCCTATAATTCACCCCTCCACTTT. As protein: CASSVRSSYNSPLHF.

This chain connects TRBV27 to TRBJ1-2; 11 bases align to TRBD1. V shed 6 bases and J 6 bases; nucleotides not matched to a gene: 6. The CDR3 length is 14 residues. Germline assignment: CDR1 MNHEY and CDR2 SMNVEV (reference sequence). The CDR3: CASRRTGGGDGYTF. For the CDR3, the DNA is TGTGCCAGCAGGCGGACAGGGGGCGGTGATGGCTACACCTTC.

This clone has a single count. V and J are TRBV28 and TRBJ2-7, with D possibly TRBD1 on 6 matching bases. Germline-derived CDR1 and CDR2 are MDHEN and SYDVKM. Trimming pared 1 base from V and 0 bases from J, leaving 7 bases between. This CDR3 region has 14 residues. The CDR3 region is CASSLYRVSYEQYF. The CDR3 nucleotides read TGTGCCAGCAGTTTATACAGGGTCTCCTACGAGCAGTACTTC.

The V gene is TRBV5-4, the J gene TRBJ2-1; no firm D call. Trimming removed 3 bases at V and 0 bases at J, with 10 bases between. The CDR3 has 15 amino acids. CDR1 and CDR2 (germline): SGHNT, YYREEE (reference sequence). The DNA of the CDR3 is TGTGCCAGCAGCTCTCCTAGTAGCTCCTACAATGAGCAGTTCTTC. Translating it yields CASSSPSSSYNEQFF.

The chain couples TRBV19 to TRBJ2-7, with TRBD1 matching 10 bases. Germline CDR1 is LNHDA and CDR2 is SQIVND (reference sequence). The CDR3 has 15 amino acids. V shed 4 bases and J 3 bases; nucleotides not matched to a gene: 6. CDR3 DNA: TGTGCCAGTAGTAGTCAGGGACAGGGGAACTACGAGCAGTACTTC. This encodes CASSSQGQGNYEQYF.

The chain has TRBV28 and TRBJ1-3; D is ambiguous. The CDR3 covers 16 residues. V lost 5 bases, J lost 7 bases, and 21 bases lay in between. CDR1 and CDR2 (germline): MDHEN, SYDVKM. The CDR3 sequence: CASSLPKVKRGNTIYF. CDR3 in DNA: TGTGCCAGCAGTCTGCCAAAGGTAAAGCGTGGCAACACCATATATTTT.

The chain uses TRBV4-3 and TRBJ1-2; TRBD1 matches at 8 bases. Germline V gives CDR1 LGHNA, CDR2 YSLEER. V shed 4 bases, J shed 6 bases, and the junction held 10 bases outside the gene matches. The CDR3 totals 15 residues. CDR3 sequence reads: CASSLLTGDHHGYTF. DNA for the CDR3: TGCGCCAGCAGCCTATTGACAGGGGACCATCATGGCTACACCTTC.

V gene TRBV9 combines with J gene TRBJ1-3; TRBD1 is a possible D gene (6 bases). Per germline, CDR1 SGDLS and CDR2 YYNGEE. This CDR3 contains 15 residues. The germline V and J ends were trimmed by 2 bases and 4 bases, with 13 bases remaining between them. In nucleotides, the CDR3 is TGTGCCAGCAGCGTGGGCAGGGGAACAGGAAACACCATATATTTT. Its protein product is CASSVGRGTGNTIYF.

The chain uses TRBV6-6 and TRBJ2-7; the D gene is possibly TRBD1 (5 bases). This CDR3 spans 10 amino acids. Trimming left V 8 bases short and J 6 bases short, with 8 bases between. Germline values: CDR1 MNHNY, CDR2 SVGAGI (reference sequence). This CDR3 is CASGALEQYF. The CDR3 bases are TGTGCCAGCGGGGCCCTCGAGCAGTACTTC.

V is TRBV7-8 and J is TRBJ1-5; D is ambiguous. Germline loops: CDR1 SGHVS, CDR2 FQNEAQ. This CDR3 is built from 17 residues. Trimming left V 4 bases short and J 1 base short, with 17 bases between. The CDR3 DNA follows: TGTGCCAGCAGCTCCAAAATCCTCGGGTTAAGCAATCAGCCCCAGCATTTT. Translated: CASSSKILGLSNQPQHF.

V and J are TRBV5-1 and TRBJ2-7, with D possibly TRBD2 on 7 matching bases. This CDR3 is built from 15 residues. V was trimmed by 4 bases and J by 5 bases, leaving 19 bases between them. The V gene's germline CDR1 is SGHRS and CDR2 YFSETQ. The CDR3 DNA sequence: TGCGCCAGCAGCCCAAACAGCGGGACAACTAACGAGCAGTACTTC. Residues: CASSPNSGTTNEQYF.